These 9 T cell receptor beta chains came from one sample sequenced in a study of identical twins. TCRdb called the 5' RACE reads again in MiXCR, with one record for every CDR3 protein. The sample yields about 690,000 distinct CDR3 sequences, around 21% seen once. These same data were also listed under a study on T cells expressing NK-cell markers.

Sequenced material: PBMCs. All receptors derive from a woman younger than 35 in good health.

The chain recombines TRBV29-1 with TRBJ2-7; D possibly uses TRBD1 or TRBD2 (5 bases each). The V and J ends lost 1 base and 7 bases respectively, with 11 bases between them. The CDR3 is 12 amino acids. Germline V gives CDR1 SQVTM, CDR2 ANQGSEA. This CDR3 reads CSVEGGSGEQYF. The DNA of the CDR3 is TGCAGCGTTGAAGGGGGGTCCGGGGAGCAGTACTTC.

This clonotype was counted only a few times. The gene calls are TRBV6-2 or TRBV6-3 and TRBJ2-3, with a tentative D call TRBD1 (5 bases). Germline V gene lookup returns CDR1 MNHEY and CDR2 SVGEGT. The V and J ends lost 0 bases and 0 bases respectively, with 22 bases between them. The CDR3 length is 20 residues. Here the CDR3 reads CASSYSRGLVAGRSTDTQYF. Here the CDR3 DNA reads TGTGCCAGCAGTTACTCGAGAGGTCTAGTGGCAGGGCGGAGCACAGATACGCAGTATTTT.

This sequence joins TRBV5-4 and TRBJ2-4; 7 bases fit TRBD1. The length of the CDR3 is 16 residues. In germline, CDR1 is SGHNT, CDR2 YYREEE (reference sequence). V was pared by 5 bases and J by 2 bases, with 10 bases of the junction left unmatched. DNA for the CDR3: TGTGCCAGCAGTAAAACAGGGGTCGTCACCAAAAACATTCAGTACTTC. It translates to CASSKTGVVTKNIQYF.

The genes are TRBV20-1 and TRBJ2-1, with D perhaps TRBD2 (5 bases). The V gene lost 4 bases and the J gene lost 4 bases, with 20 bases spanning the gap. The CDR3 runs 16 residues. The V gene's germline CDR1 is DFQATT and CDR2 SNEGSKA (reference sequence). CDR3 loop: CSAKNPFGVEYNEQFF. CDR3 bases: TGCAGTGCTAAGAACCCCTTCGGGGTGGAATACAATGAGCAGTTCTTC.

This clonotype was found many times. The rearrangement links TRBV24-1 to TRBJ1-5; D unresolved. This CDR3 has 13 residues. The V and J ends lost 7 bases and 2 bases respectively, with 8 bases between them. Germline V CDR1 and CDR2: KGHDR, SFDVKD. CDR3 nucleotides: TGTGCCACCAGCGCCTCAGGCAATCAGCCCCAGCATTTT. Amino acid sequence: CATSASGNQPQHF.

This clonotype was seen at least ten times. This chain uses TRBV20-1 with TRBJ1-1; no firm D call. From germline, CDR1 is DFQATT and CDR2 SNEGSKA (reference sequence). CDR3 length: 14 amino acids. The V gene lost 1 base and the J gene lost 0 bases, with 9 bases spanning the gap. CDR3 region: CSARVGALNTEAFF. DNA of the CDR3: TGCAGTGCTAGAGTAGGAGCGTTGAACACTGAAGCTTTCTTT.

This clonotype has just a few counts. V usage is TRBV6-1 and J usage is TRBJ2-7; 8 positions match TRBD1. V was clipped by 0 bases and J by 2 bases; unmatched bases: 0. Per the germline V gene, CDR1 is MNHNS and CDR2 is SASEGT. The CDR3 sequence is 14 residues long. Here the CDR3 DNA reads TGTGCCAGCAGTGAAGCCAGGGGGCCCTACGAGCAGTACTTC. It codes for CASSEARGPYEQYF.

The CDR3 nucleotides read TGTGCCAGCAGCATAAGTAGCGGGCCCTACGAGCAGTACTTC. Its protein is CASSISSGPYEQYF. This chain connects TRBV7-2 to TRBJ2-7; the match to TRBD2 covers 7 bases. The trim removed 5 bases at V and 2 bases at J, leaving 6 bases unmatched. CDR1 is SGHTA, CDR2 FQGNSA, per germline. The CDR3 has 14 amino acids.

This clonotype was observed a handful of times. The rearrangement links TRBV9 to TRBJ2-1; TRBD2 aligns across 12 bases. With 0 bases clipped from V and 7 bases from J, the junction kept 5 bases outside the gene matches. The V gene's germline CDR1 is SGDLS and CDR2 YYNGEE. The CDR3 consists of 16 residues. Here the CDR3 reads CASSVVLAGGPNEQFF. CDR3 nucleotide sequence: TGTGCCAGCAGCGTAGTTCTAGCGGGAGGGCCGAATGAGCAGTTCTTC.